The next 10 T cell receptor beta chains were all read from a single sample in a study of blood T cell repertoires in COVID-19. Sequencing used immunoSEQ multiplex PCR; TCRdb keeps in-frame clones, though not all of them. The data hold approximately 35,000 clones, with approximately 80% observed a single time. Sequencing was done on a sample of peripheral blood. These receptors all come from a man older than 75 with acute or convalescent COVID-19.

The chain uses TRBV19 and TRBJ2-7; 8 positions agree with TRBD1. Germline-derived CDR1 and CDR2 are LNHDA and SQIVND (reference sequence). Unmatched junction bases numbered 10, after V lost 6 bases and J lost 0 bases. The CDR3 is 16 amino acids. The CDR3 bases are TGTGCCAGTAGCAACTACCGGACAGGGCACTCCTACGAGCAGTACTTC. As protein: CASSNYRTGHSYEQYF.

This clone was counted only a few times. The chain joins TRBV7-9 to TRBJ1-2; 9 bases match TRBD1. The CDR3 spans 14 residues. Germline CDR1 is SEHNR and CDR2 is FQNEAQ (reference sequence). Trimming at V came to 5 bases and at J to 5 bases, leaving 6 bases not matched to a gene. The CDR3 sequence is CASSPRTGAYGYTF. The CDR3 DNA follows: TGTGCCAGCAGCCCTAGGACAGGGGCTTATGGCTACACCTTC.

The rearrangement links TRBV5-5 to TRBJ1-3, with 9 bases aligning to TRBD1. Germline lookup yields CDR1 SGHKS and CDR2 YYEKEE (reference sequence). This CDR3 is built from 15 residues. V was pared by 0 bases and J by 2 bases, with 0 bases of the junction left unmatched. The CDR3 loop reads CASSLGTGAGNTIYF. CDR3 DNA sequence: TGTGCCAGCAGCTTGGGGACAGGGGCTGGAAACACCATATATTTT.

This chain links TRBV29-1 with TRBJ1-1, with D unclear. CDR3 length equals 12 residues. Trimming cost V 5 bases and J 8 bases, with 15 bases left between them. Germline V gene data show CDR1 as SQVTM and CDR2 as ANQGSEA. CDR3 residues: CSVSLHSLEAFF. CDR3 nucleotides: TGCAGCGTTTCTCTACACAGCCTAGAAGCTTTCTTT. Based on the CDR3 plus reference TRBV29-1 and TRBJ1-1, the full variable domain is SAVISQKPSRDICQRGTSLTIQCQVDSQVTMMFWYRQQPGQSLTLIATANQGSEATYESGFVIDKFPISRPNLTFSTLTVSNMSPEDSSIYLCSVSLHSLEAFFGQGTRLTVV.

The chain recombines TRBV11-3 with TRBJ1-3; D is undetermined. V shed 4 bases and J shed 0 bases, with 10 bases lying between them. The germline V gene has CDR1 SGHNT and CDR2 YENEEA. The CDR3 extends over 15 amino acids. The CDR3 here is CASSSSAISGNTIYF. Written as DNA, the CDR3 is TGTGCCAGCAGCTCCAGCGCGATCTCTGGAAACACCATATATTTT.

The V call is TRBV7-9, the J call TRBJ2-5, with 8 bases aligning to TRBD2. Per the germline V gene, CDR1 is SEHNR and CDR2 is FQNEAQ (reference sequence). V lost 4 bases to trimming and J lost 2 bases; unmatched junction nucleotides: 12. The CDR3 has 17 residues. CDR3 amino acids: CASSWGTTSGGQETQYF. The CDR3 DNA is TGTGCCAGCAGCTGGGGGACCACTAGCGGCGGACAAGAGACCCAGTACTTC.

J is TRBJ2-5 and V is TRBV3-1 (or the pseudogene TRBV3-2); D unclear. V was cut by 0 bases and J by 5 bases, with 10 bases left in between. Germline lookup yields CDR1 LGHDT and CDR2 YNNKEL (reference sequence). The CDR3 is 14 residues long. CDR3 coding DNA: TGTGCCAGCAGCCAAGAACAGTTCCGGGAGACCCAGTACTTC. This gives the protein CASSQEQFRETQYF.

This rearrangement joins TRBV6-5 to TRBJ1-2, with 9 bases identical to TRBD1. CDR1 is MNHEY, CDR2 SVGAGI, per germline. The length of the CDR3 is 13 residues. The ends lost 5 bases at V and 8 bases at J; junction bases unmatched: 6. CDR3 protein: CASSTGTGFGYTF. DNA of the CDR3: TGTGCCAGCAGTACCGGGACAGGGTTCGGCTACACCTTC.

The chain links TRBV6-7 to TRBJ2-5, with TRBD2 matching over 13 bases. TRBV6-7 is labeled an ORF, and its function is uncertain. CDR3 length: 18 residues. V was clipped by 2 bases and J by 1 base; unmatched bases: 7. The CDR3 spells CASSYPRTSGGPQETQYF. The CDR3 DNA is TGTGCCAGCAGTTACCCCCGGACTAGCGGGGGCCCCCAAGAGACCCAGTACTTC.

The chain is built from TRBV28 and TRBJ1-6; a weak D match, TRBD1 (5 bases). Germline V gene sequence: CDR1 MDHEN, CDR2 SYDVKM. The CDR3 is 16 amino acids. The V end was cut by 2 bases, the J end by 2 bases, with 10 bases between. CDR3 in amino acids: CASSLVRGTYNSPLHF. The CDR3 coding sequence is TGTGCCAGCAGTTTAGTAAGGGGAACCTATAATTCACCCCTCCACTTT. The whole variable domain, remainder taken from reference TRBV28 and TRBJ1-6, is DVKVTQSSRYLVKRTGEKVFLECVQDMDHENMFWYRQDPGLGLRLIYFSYDVKMKEKGDIPEGYSVSREKKERFSLILESASTNQTSMYLCASSLVRGTYNSPLHFGNGTRLTVT.